These 2 T cell receptor beta chains originate from one sample sequenced in a study of shared clonotypes between healthy human individuals (dated by TCRdb to about 2020). CD8 naive samples were obtained by positive selection for CCR7 among CD45RO-negative cells, yielding a CD45RA+CCR7+ population from which TemRA cells were excluded. The library was built by means of the immunoSEQ multiplex PCR assay. Held by TCRdb, this immuneACCESS table contains in-frame sequences only and omits some clones. Under half of the omission traces to an unresolved V gene where checked; the cause of the rest is unknown. In all, the sample holds about 590,000 clones, and 95% to 96% of those were seen once. 0.11% of the sample lies in the top ten. Sequences were obtained from naive CD8+ T cells sorted from blood. The cell subset or site label, as the study defines it: CD45RA+CCR7+. Receptors originate from a woman aged 30 to 39 in good health.

This clone was picked up one time. The genes are TRBV11-2 and TRBJ2-7; 11 bases agree with TRBD1. V shed 2 bases and J 2 bases; nucleotides not matched to a gene: 2. Germline V gives CDR1 SGHAT, CDR2 FQNNGV. CDR3 length: 15 residues. CDR3 bases: TGTGCCAGCAGCTTACCGGGACAGGGGGCCTACGAGCAGTACTTC. Translating gives CASSLPGQGAYEQYF.

The genes are TRBV27 and TRBJ1-5; 8 bases line up with TRBD1. The V and J ends lost 5 bases and 3 bases, in that order; junction bases with no gene match: 3. Germline V gene sequence: CDR1 MNHEY, CDR2 SMNVEV (reference sequence). CDR3 length: 14 residues. CDR3 coding DNA: TGTGCCAGCAGTCGACAGGGGAACAATCAGCCCCAGCATTTT. Translated, it gives CASSRQGNNQPQHF.